A selection of T cell receptor beta chains follows, all from one sample in a study of cytomegalovirus exposure and HLA in healthy donors. TCRdb's table, derived via immunoSEQ multiplex PCR, lists solely in-frame clones and lacks some. Altogether 200,000 or so clones are present, more than 75% being singletons, with the ten largest covering roughly 7.5%. The sequenced material came from PBMCs. The receptors here all came from a man between 18 and 29 years old in good health and CMV-seropositive. Both conserved end residues are part of each CDR3. D genes are given only for firm matches. Clone size, where shown, is once, few, many, or a class for clones that have expanded.

d_gene: .
j_gene: TRBJ1-3
abundance: .
v_gene: TRBV7-2
CDR3aa: CASSLGGRSGNTIYF
CDR3nt: TGTGCCAGCAGCTTAGGGGGGCGCTCTGGAAACACCATATATTTT

d_gene: TRBD2
j_gene: TRBJ2-3
abundance: .
v_gene: TRBV9
CDR3aa: CASSVTSGRGADTQYF
CDR3nt: TGTGCCAGCAGCGTCACTAGCGGGAGGGGTGCAGATACGCAGTATTTT

d_gene: .
j_gene: TRBJ1-4
abundance: .
v_gene: TRBV7-9
CDR3aa: CASSLGESGGEKLFF
CDR3nt: TGTGCCAGCAGCTTAGGGGAAAGTGGAGGCGAAAAACTGTTTTTT

d_gene: .
j_gene: TRBJ1-3
abundance: .
v_gene: TRBV7-9
CDR3aa: CASSPHGGNTIYF
CDR3nt: TGTGCCAGCAGCCCCCACGGGGGAAACACCATATATTTT

d_gene: .
j_gene: TRBJ1-4
abundance: .
v_gene: TRBV9
CDR3aa: CASSVEAGLNEKLFF
CDR3nt: TGTGCCAGCAGCGTAGAGGCAGGGCTCAATGAAAAACTGTTTTTT

d_gene: TRBD2
j_gene: TRBJ2-4
abundance: .
v_gene: TRBV28
CDR3aa: CASTPLVGGDIQYF
CDR3nt: TGTGCCAGCACACCCTTAGTGGGAGGGGACATTCAGTACTTC

d_gene: .
j_gene: TRBJ2-1
abundance: .
v_gene: TRBV5-1
CDR3aa: CASSTRGGWDNEQFF
CDR3nt: TGCGCCAGCAGCACTAGGGGGGGCTGGGACAATGAGCAGTTCTTC

d_gene: TRBD1
j_gene: TRBJ2-2
abundance: .
v_gene: TRBV6-5
CDR3aa: CASSGQGMTGELFF
CDR3nt: TGTGCCAGCAGTGGACAGGGGATGACCGGGGAGCTGTTTTTT

d_gene: TRBD2
j_gene: TRBJ2-1
abundance: .
v_gene: TRBV7-3
CDR3aa: CASSLGASGTHAGEQFF
CDR3nt: TGTGCCAGCAGCTTAGGCGCTAGCGGGACCCATGCAGGGGAGCAGTTCTTC

d_gene: .
j_gene: TRBJ2-1
abundance: once
v_gene: TRBV5-4
CDR3aa: CASSVDSNNEQFF
CDR3nt: TGTGCCAGCAGCGTGGACTCGAACAATGAGCAGTTCTTC

d_gene: .
j_gene: TRBJ2-2
abundance: .
v_gene: TRBV29-1
CDR3aa: CSVLQGGPGELFF
CDR3nt: TGCAGCGTACTCCAGGGGGGCCCCGGGGAGCTGTTTTTT

d_gene: TRBD1
j_gene: TRBJ2-7
abundance: few
v_gene: TRBV28
CDR3aa: CASSSGTGILDF
CDR3nt: TGTGCCAGCAGTTCCGGGACAGGGATATTGGACTTC

d_gene: TRBD1
j_gene: TRBJ1-2
abundance: .
v_gene: TRBV11-2
CDR3aa: CASSSVTDRSGKGYTF
CDR3nt: TGTGCCAGCAGCTCAGTGACGGACAGGTCCGGTAAGGGCTACACCTTC

d_gene: TRBD2
j_gene: TRBJ2-7
abundance: .
v_gene: TRBV27
CDR3aa: CASRRLAGDEQYF
CDR3nt: TGTGCCAGCAGACGACTAGCGGGAGACGAGCAGTACTTC

d_gene: .
j_gene: TRBJ1-1
abundance: .
v_gene: TRBV6-1
CDR3aa: CASSEVGGNTEAFF
CDR3nt: TGTGCCAGCAGTGAAGTGGGGGGGAACACTGAAGCTTTCTTT

d_gene: .
j_gene: TRBJ2-3
abundance: .
v_gene: TRBV6-1
CDR3aa: CASSDSGFSTDTQYF
CDR3nt: TGTGCCAGCAGCGATAGCGGTTTTAGCACAGATACGCAGTATTTT

d_gene: TRBD2
j_gene: TRBJ2-2
abundance: .
v_gene: TRBV6-1
CDR3aa: CASRGLAENTGELFF
CDR3nt: TGTGCCAGCAGGGGACTAGCGGAAAACACCGGGGAGCTGTTTTTT

d_gene: TRBD2
j_gene: TRBJ2-3
abundance: few
v_gene: TRBV7-9
CDR3aa: CASSLTSGRPTDTQYF
CDR3nt: TGTGCCAGCAGCCTCACTAGCGGGAGGCCCACAGATACGCAGTATTTT

d_gene: TRBD1
j_gene: TRBJ1-1
abundance: .
v_gene: TRBV29-1
CDR3aa: CSVSGARGFVVGTEAFF
CDR3nt: TGCAGCGTCTCTGGGGCCAGGGGGTTTGTCGTTGGAACTGAAGCTTTCTTT

d_gene: TRBD2
j_gene: TRBJ2-3
abundance: .
v_gene: TRBV9
CDR3aa: CASSVDPSGRITDTQYF
CDR3nt: TGTGCCAGCAGCGTAGACCCAAGCGGGAGGATAACAGATACGCAGTATTTT

d_gene: TRBD2
j_gene: TRBJ2-1
abundance: .
v_gene: TRBV4-2
CDR3aa: CASSQEAGGYNEQFF
CDR3nt: TGTGCCAGCAGCCAAGAGGCGGGAGGATACAATGAGCAGTTCTTC

d_gene: TRBD2
j_gene: TRBJ2-5
abundance: .
v_gene: TRBV4-1
CDR3aa: CASSQPGGVVQETQYF
CDR3nt: TGCGCCAGCAGCCAGCCGGGGGGAGTCGTCCAAGAGACCCAGTACTTC

d_gene: .
j_gene: TRBJ1-1
abundance: .
v_gene: TRBV5-1
CDR3aa: CASSLAPGVNTEAFF
CDR3nt: TGCGCCAGCAGCTTGGCTCCAGGGGTGAACACTGAAGCTTTCTTT

d_gene: .
j_gene: TRBJ2-3
abundance: .
v_gene: TRBV28
CDR3aa: CASSMETADTQYF
CDR3nt: TGTGCCAGCAGTATGGAGACTGCAGATACGCAGTATTTT

d_gene: .
j_gene: TRBJ2-3
abundance: .
v_gene: TRBV28
CDR3aa: CASSFIGRELDTQYF
CDR3nt: TGTGCCAGCAGTTTCATCGGCCGGGAGCTAGATACGCAGTATTTT

d_gene: TRBD2
j_gene: TRBJ2-7
abundance: .
v_gene: TRBV9
CDR3aa: CASSVGTSGLSKAYEQYF
CDR3nt: TGTGCCAGCAGCGTAGGGACTAGCGGGCTCTCGAAGGCCTACGAGCAGTACTTC